This is a list of T cell receptor beta chains from one sample in a study of CD8+ T cells in alopecia areata. Some clones are missing from TCRdb's copy, which holds only in-frame ones; the method was immunoSEQ multiplex PCR. The top ten hold over 10% of the sample, which has 170,000 or so clones, roughly 64% seen once. Sequenced material: CD8+ T cells sorted from blood, taken at week 24, from a patient treated with tofacitinib. These receptors were obtained from a human donor with alopecia areata. Each CDR3 is given with its conserved first and last residue. Fields, in order: J gene, V gene, CDR3 protein.

j_gene: TRBJ2-5; v_gene: TRBV27; CDR3aa: CASSFGSGETQYF
j_gene: TRBJ1-3; v_gene: TRBV5-4; CDR3aa: CASSWSGQSGNTIYF
j_gene: TRBJ2-7; v_gene: TRBV6-5; CDR3aa: CASSYFQGSYEQYF
j_gene: TRBJ2-7; v_gene: TRBV29-1; CDR3aa: CSVAGTGSLEQYF
j_gene: TRBJ1-1; v_gene: TRBV9; CDR3aa: CASSPTGTGAPEAFF
j_gene: TRBJ1-5; v_gene: TRBV11-2; CDR3aa: CASSLGEGQGIQPQHF
j_gene: TRBJ1-5; v_gene: TRBV6-5; CDR3aa: CASSSGYNQPQHF
j_gene: TRBJ1-4; v_gene: TRBV2; CDR3aa: CASSDMTGDGEKLFF
j_gene: TRBJ2-1; v_gene: TRBV7-6; CDR3aa: CASSHGRGPNNEQFF
j_gene: TRBJ2-2; v_gene: TRBV2; CDR3aa: CASTPWGNTGELFF
j_gene: TRBJ1-2; v_gene: TRBV6-1; CDR3aa: CASSEAGQGPAF
j_gene: TRBJ2-5; v_gene: TRBV29-1; CDR3aa: CSVTDRGMETQYF
j_gene: TRBJ2-5; v_gene: TRBV7-9; CDR3aa: CASSPTGGRETQYF
j_gene: TRBJ2-7; v_gene: TRBV11-2; CDR3aa: CASSPRTGVEQYF
j_gene: TRBJ1-1; v_gene: TRBV6-5; CDR3aa: CASGTGWNTEAFF
j_gene: TRBJ1-1; v_gene: TRBV6-1; CDR3aa: CASTYAGNTEAFF
j_gene: TRBJ2-3; v_gene: TRBV13; CDR3aa: CASSGGTSGGSDTQYF
j_gene: TRBJ2-3; v_gene: TRBV7-6; CDR3aa: CASSLGAGATDTQYF
j_gene: TRBJ2-4; v_gene: TRBV6-6; CDR3aa: CASSPTGAKNIQYF
j_gene: TRBJ2-1; v_gene: TRBV19; CDR3aa: CASSIGNPNEQFF
j_gene: TRBJ2-1; v_gene: TRBV30; CDR3aa: CAWTSRVAGGREQFF
j_gene: TRBJ1-2; v_gene: TRBV29-1; CDR3aa: CSVEEAGYDGYTF
j_gene: TRBJ2-1; v_gene: TRBV27; CDR3aa: CASSRQGNEQFF
j_gene: TRBJ1-5; v_gene: TRBV30; CDR3aa: CAWSVFGNQPQHF
j_gene: TRBJ2-1; v_gene: TRBV11-1; CDR3aa: CASSSRQGWNEQFF
j_gene: TRBJ2-1; v_gene: TRBV4-1; CDR3aa: CASSQGNEQFF
j_gene: TRBJ2-5; v_gene: TRBV5-6; CDR3aa: CASSLLAGARRETQYF
j_gene: TRBJ1-1; v_gene: TRBV30; CDR3aa: CAWSTGGLTEAFF
j_gene: TRBJ2-5; v_gene: TRBV7-6; CDR3aa: CASSLAEETQYF
j_gene: TRBJ2-5; v_gene: TRBV7-9; CDR3aa: CASARGEQETQYF
j_gene: TRBJ2-2; v_gene: TRBV27; CDR3aa: CASSLPGRTGELFF
j_gene: TRBJ1-5; v_gene: TRBV4-1; CDR3aa: CASSQEWGNQPQHF
j_gene: TRBJ1-2; v_gene: TRBV13; CDR3aa: CASSLSGFEGYTF
j_gene: TRBJ1-1; v_gene: TRBV19; CDR3aa: CASSIQGRGREAFF
j_gene: TRBJ1-1; v_gene: TRBV30; CDR3aa: CAWSGDPFLGNTEAFF
j_gene: TRBJ2-1; v_gene: TRBV29-1; CDR3aa: CSVREAGEQFF
j_gene: TRBJ2-1; v_gene: TRBV7-8; CDR3aa: CASSFRTSGGAEFF
j_gene: TRBJ2-7; v_gene: TRBV29-1; CDR3aa: CSVVGGQSYEQYF
j_gene: TRBJ1-6; v_gene: TRBV27; CDR3aa: CASSPRENPYNSPLHF
j_gene: TRBJ2-3; v_gene: TRBV29-1; CDR3aa: CSVDGLGDFHSTDTQYF